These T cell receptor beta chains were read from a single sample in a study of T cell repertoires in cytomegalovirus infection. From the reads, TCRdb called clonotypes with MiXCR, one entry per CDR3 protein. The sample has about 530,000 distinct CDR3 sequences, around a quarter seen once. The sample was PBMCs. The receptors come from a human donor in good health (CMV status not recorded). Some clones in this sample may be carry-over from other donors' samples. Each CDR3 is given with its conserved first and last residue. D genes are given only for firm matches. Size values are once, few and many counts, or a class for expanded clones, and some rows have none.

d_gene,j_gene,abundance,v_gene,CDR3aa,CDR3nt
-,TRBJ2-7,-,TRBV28,CATRRPYEQYF,TGTGCCACCCGTCGCCCCTACGAGCAGTACTTC
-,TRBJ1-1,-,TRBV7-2,CASSFYSGNTEAFF,TGTGCCAGCAGCTTTTACTCAGGGAACACTGAAGCTTTCTTT
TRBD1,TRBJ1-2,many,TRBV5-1,CASSSADRGSYGYTF,TGCGCCAGCAGCTCGGCCGACAGGGGTAGCTATGGCTACACCTTC
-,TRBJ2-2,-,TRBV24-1,CATSDAGTPDGELFF,TGTGCCACCAGTGATGCCGGGACCCCGGACGGGGAGCTGTTTTTT
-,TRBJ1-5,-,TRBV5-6,CASSITRHQPQHF,TGTGCCAGCAGCATCACTCGGCACCAGCCCCAGCATTTT
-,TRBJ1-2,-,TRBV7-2,CASSQGLPSSGYNF,TGTGCCAGCAGCCAGGGGCTACCCAGCTCAGGCTACAACTTC
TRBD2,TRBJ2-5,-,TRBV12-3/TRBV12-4,CASSSGLVGQETQYF,TGTGCCAGCAGCTCCGGACTAGTGGGGCAAGAGACCCAGTACTTC
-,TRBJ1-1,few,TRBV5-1,CASSASRGGGIGSATEAFF,TGCGCCAGCAGCGCATCTCGAGGTGGGGGGATTGGGTCGGCAACTGAAGCTTTCTTT
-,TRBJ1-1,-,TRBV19,CASSTSDIQGEAFF,TGTGCCAGTAGTACCTCGGACATCCAGGGTGAAGCTTTCTTT
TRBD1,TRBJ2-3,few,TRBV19,CASSITGGSTDTQYF,TGTGCCAGTAGTATAACAGGGGGCTCTACAGATACGCAGTATTTT
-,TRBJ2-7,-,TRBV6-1,CASSPVGLGYEQYF,TGTGCCAGCAGTCCTGTGGGGCTCGGCTACGAGCAGTACTTC
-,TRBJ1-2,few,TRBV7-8,CASSSETVTNYGYTF,TGTGCCAGCAGCTCTGAGACAGTCACGAACTATGGCTACACCTTC
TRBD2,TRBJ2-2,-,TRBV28,CASRGTSGTGELFF,TGTGCCAGCAGGGGGACTAGCGGCACCGGGGAGCTGTTTTTT
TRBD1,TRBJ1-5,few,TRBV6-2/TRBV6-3,CASTPGQTLRPQHF,TGTGCCAGCACACCGGGACAGACCCTTCGGCCCCAGCATTTT